These 16 T cell receptor beta chains were sequenced from one sample in a study of blood T cell repertoires in COVID-19. The method was immunoSEQ multiplex PCR; TCRdb's version includes in-frame clones alone and lacks a portion of them. The top ten clones hold 1.2% of a sample with around 200,000 clones, 85% to 90% of them seen once. The sequenced sample was PBMCs or T cells enriched from blood (not recorded which). The origin of the receptors is a man aged 30 to 45 who had recovered from COVID-19.

The gene calls are TRBV18 and TRBJ2-1; 7 bases are a match to TRBD2. Trimming took 11 bases from V and 4 from J; bases not matched to a gene: 14. The CDR3 loop spans 15 amino acids. Germline-derived CDR1 and CDR2 are KGHSH and LQKENI. CDR3 in amino acids: CAFSMALAEYNEQFF. Here the CDR3 DNA reads TGTGCCTTCTCGATGGCGCTAGCGGAGTACAATGAGCAGTTCTTC.

This clone was counted once. This sequence joins TRBV5-6 and TRBJ2-2; 7 bases align to TRBD1. The CDR3 runs 17 residues. Per germline, CDR1 SGHDT and CDR2 YYEEEE. Trimming took 2 bases from V and 4 from J; bases not matched to a gene: 11. CDR3 bases: TGTGCCAGCAGCTTAGGTAGGGGGCTTAAGGGCACCGGGGAGCTGTTTTTT. Amino acids: CASSLGRGLKGTGELFF.

The V and J genes are TRBV2 and TRBJ1-2, with 7 bases identical to TRBD1. Trimming removed 7 bases from V and 2 bases from J; junction bases left unmatched: 7. The CDR3 runs to 14 residues. Per germline, CDR1 SNHLY and CDR2 FYNNEI. Here the CDR3 reads CASMGDRKNYGYTF. CDR3 coding DNA: TGTGCCAGCATGGGGGACAGAAAAAACTATGGCTACACCTTC.

The rearrangement links TRBV24-1 to TRBJ2-2, with 8 nucleotides matching TRBD2. Trimming took 4 bases from V and 5 from J; bases not matched to a gene: 11. The CDR3 is 17 amino acids. Germline-derived CDR1 and CDR2 are KGHDR and SFDVKD. The CDR3 nucleotides read TGTGCCACCAGTGACCCCCGGATAGTAGCGGGGACCGGGGAGCTGTTTTTT. This encodes CATSDPRIVAGTGELFF.

The V call is TRBV12-5, the J call TRBJ2-5, with 10 bases lining up with TRBD1. The CDR3 runs to 15 residues. V was clipped by 6 bases and J by 4 bases; unmatched bases: 8. Per germline, CDR1 LGHNT and CDR2 FRNRAP. The CDR3 DNA is TGTGCTAGTGGACCGGGACAGGGGTCCGGAGAGACCCAGTACTTC. Translating it yields CASGPGQGSGETQYF.

The rearrangement uses TRBV2 and TRBJ1-5; D is ambiguous. In germline, CDR1 is SNHLY, CDR2 FYNNEI. Trimming cost V 6 bases and J 4 bases, with 16 bases left between them. The CDR3 loop spans 15 amino acids. The CDR3 DNA follows: TGTGCCAGCAGCGACGACGACTTACGGAATCAGCCCCAGCATTTT. It specifies CASSDDDLRNQPQHF.

This chain links TRBV27 with TRBJ1-6; D is ambiguous. This CDR3 spans 13 amino acids. Looked up from germline, CDR1 is MNHEY and CDR2 is SMNVEV (reference sequence). V was trimmed by 6 bases and J by 10 bases, leaving 13 bases between them. The CDR3 protein is CASRSGEPSPLHF. The CDR3 DNA is TGTGCCAGCAGAAGTGGGGAGCCCTCACCCCTCCACTTT.

The rearrangement uses TRBV11-3 and TRBJ1-3; D might be TRBD1 (5 bases). Trimming left V 1 base short and J 8 bases short, with 12 bases between. Germline V gives CDR1 SGHNT, CDR2 YENEEA. This CDR3 has 14 amino acids. CDR3 coding DNA: TGTGCCAGCAGCTTAGTCGCAGGGTCGGACACCATATATTTT. The encoded protein is CASSLVAGSDTIYF.

The chain joins TRBV5-1 to TRBJ2-5; 7 nucleotides align to TRBD2. The CDR3 loop spans 16 amino acids. V lost 3 bases, J lost 9 bases, and 17 bases stayed unmatched. Looked up from germline, CDR1 is SGHRS and CDR2 is YFSETQ. As DNA, the CDR3 is TGCGCCAGCAGCTCGGGGACCGGGACTACCACCTTGGCCCAGTACTTC. Translation: CASSSGTGTTTLAQYF.

This chain joins TRBV7-2 and TRBJ1-5; TRBD1 agrees at 9 bases. Germline V gene data show CDR1 as SGHTA and CDR2 as FQGNSA. J gave up 5 bases and V 5 bases, and 7 bases lay outside the gene matches. The CDR3 is made up of 15 amino acids. CDR3 protein: CASSQRTGVDQPQHF. The CDR3 DNA reads TGTGCCAGCAGCCAACGGACAGGGGTGGATCAGCCCCAGCATTTT.

The genes are TRBV7-2 and TRBJ2-1; TRBD1 agrees at 9 bases. CDR3 length equals 15 residues. V shed 6 bases, J shed 9 bases, and the junction held 12 bases outside the gene matches. Germline CDR1 SGHTA, CDR2 FQGNSA. The CDR3 loop is CASSTGQGKYAEQFF. The CDR3 DNA follows: TGTGCCAGCAGTACCGGACAGGGGAAGTATGCTGAGCAGTTCTTC.

The gene calls are TRBV9 and TRBJ2-1; a weak D match, TRBD2 (5 bases). This CDR3 is 12 amino acids long. Germline V lookup: CDR1 SGDLS, CDR2 YYNGEE. Trimming cost V 0 bases and J 10 bases, with 8 bases left between them. The CDR3 region has the DNA TGTGCCAGCAGCGTAGAACTAGGGGAGCAGTTCTTC. The encoded protein is CASSVELGEQFF. Supplemented by reference TRBV9 and TRBJ2-1, the full variable domain reads DSGVTQTPKHLITATGQRVTLRCSPRSGDLSVYWYQQSLDQGLQFLIQYYNGEERAKGNILERFSAQQFPDLHSELNLSSLELGDSALYFCASSVELGEQFFGPGTRLTVL.

The gene calls are TRBV14 and TRBJ1-1, with D tentatively TRBD1 (5 bases). Trimming cost V 0 bases and J 3 bases, with 11 bases left between them. The CDR3 length is 15 residues. Germline-derived CDR1 and CDR2 are SGHDN and FVKESK. CDR3 amino acids: CASSQDMTVDTEAFF. CDR3 bases: TGTGCCAGCAGCCAAGACATGACAGTCGACACTGAAGCTTTCTTT.

The rearrangement links TRBV4-3 to TRBJ1-2; 7 nucleotides match TRBD1. CDR3 length: 14 residues. Germline loops: CDR1 LGHNA, CDR2 YSLEER. V lost 0 bases to trimming and J lost 8 bases; unmatched junction nucleotides: 6. CDR3 DNA: TGCGCCAGCAGCCAAGATACAGGGGTGGGCGGCTACACCTTC. Translating it yields CASSQDTGVGGYTF.

As for this clone: This may stem from a read error, because a much larger clone lies one nucleotide away. This chain connects TRBV5-4 to TRBJ1-6; D gene ambiguous. Per germline, CDR1 SGHNT and CDR2 YYREEE (reference sequence). The CDR3 runs 15 residues. Trimming stripped 2 bases from V and 0 bases from J, with 6 bases between. The CDR3 DNA reads TGTGCCAGCAGCTTAGAGAGCTCCTATAATTCACCCCTCCACTTT. Residues: CASSLESSYNSPLHF. Supplemented by reference TRBV5-4 and TRBJ1-6, the full variable domain reads ETGVTQSPTHLIKTRGQQVTLRCSSQSGHNTVSWYQQALGQGPQFIFQYYREEENGRGNFPPRFSGLQFPNYSSELNVNALELDDSALYLCASSLESSYNSPLHFGNGTRLTVT.

The chain recombines TRBV7-2 with TRBJ2-7, with 11 bases lining up with TRBD2. Germline V gene sequence: CDR1 SGHTA, CDR2 FQGNSA. Losses at the gene ends were 5 bases for V and 3 bases for J; bases not matched to a gene: 6. The CDR3 covers 15 residues. In DNA form, the CDR3 reads TGTGCCAGCAGCACCAGACTAGCGGGGTACTACGAGCAGTACTTC. Amino acids: CASSTRLAGYYEQYF.